The T cell receptor (beta chain) under discussion was sequenced for a study of Ad26.COV2.S vaccination and SARS-CoV-2 variants. Study at large: Ad26.COV2.S given intramuscularly, once or twice 56 days apart.

As to this clone: Its antigen is unknown.

There are 17 residues in the CDR3. Trimming at V came to 3 bases and at J to 2 bases, leaving 5 bases not matched to a gene. Germline V gene data show CDR1 as LGHDT and CDR2 as YNNKEL (reference sequence). Study-level results: After vaccination, substantial breadth of spike-specific CD8+ and CD4+ responses was reported. Participants given vaccine showed non-spike TCR breadth similar to that of placebo recipients.

The data were produced by immunoSEQ multiplex PCR, yet TCRdb's version contains in-frame clones alone and is incomplete. The repertoire holds about 330,000 clones, with roughly 90% as singletons. Treatment given: around 19 received Ad26.COV2.S at low or high dose, single or two shots; 5 received placebo; per-sample allocation not given. The samples were gathered on day 63 after the first injection of vaccine or placebo. The gene calls are TRBV3-1 (or the pseudogene TRBV3-2) and TRBJ2-1; 12 bases agree with TRBD2. This specimen was peripheral blood, taken in a trial of Ad26.COV2.S vaccine versus placebo. The receptor comes from a person between 18 and 59 years old who received the Ad26.COV2.S COVID-19 vaccine or a placebo. The CDR3 sequence: CASSHLAGGGTYNEQFF. CDR3 nucleotides: TGTGCCAGCAGCCACCTAGCGGGAGGGGGGACCTACAATGAGCAGTTCTTC.